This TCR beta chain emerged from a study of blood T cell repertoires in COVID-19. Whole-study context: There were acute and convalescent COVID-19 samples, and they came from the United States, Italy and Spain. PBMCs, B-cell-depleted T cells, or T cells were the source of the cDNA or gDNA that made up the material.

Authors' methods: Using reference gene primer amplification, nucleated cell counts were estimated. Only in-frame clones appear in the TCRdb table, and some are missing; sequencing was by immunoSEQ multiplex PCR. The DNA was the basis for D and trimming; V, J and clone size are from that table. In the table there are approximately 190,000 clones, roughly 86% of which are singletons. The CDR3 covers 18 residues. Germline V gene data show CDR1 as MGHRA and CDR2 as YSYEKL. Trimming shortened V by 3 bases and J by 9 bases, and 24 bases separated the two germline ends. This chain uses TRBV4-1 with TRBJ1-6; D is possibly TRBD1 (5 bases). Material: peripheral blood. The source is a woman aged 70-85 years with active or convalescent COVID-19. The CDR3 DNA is TGCGCCAGCAGCCACCCCCGGCAGGGTGGCAGATTGGGTTCACCCCTCCACTTT. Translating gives CASSHPRQGGRLGSPLHF.